What follows are 15 T cell receptor gamma chains derived from one specimen sequenced in a study of intestinal T cells in coeliac disease. More than 8 formalin-fixed paraffin-embedded scrolls, each 5 µm thick, supplied each case's genomic DNA. The TRG library came from approximately 0.2 ug of biopsy DNA amplified with LymphoTrack primers. TCRdb redid the clone calls on the multiplex PCR reads with CATT. The table records some 1,600 gamma-chain clones, less than 70% of them present only once. The sample comprised a duodenal biopsy. These receptors were taken from a human donor with celiac disease.

The rearrangement joins TRGV2 to TRGJ1 or TRGJ2. The CDR3 extends over 9 amino acids. V gave up 2 bases and J gave up 16 bases; unmatched junction bases: 5. CDR1 EGSNGY and CDR2 YDSYNSKV come from the germline V gene. Written as DNA, the CDR3 is TGTGCCACCTGGGACGTCGCCCTCTTT. Its protein is CATWDVALF.

This clone appeared once. V usage is TRGV3 and J usage is TRGJP1. This CDR3 has 15 residues. The ends lost 10 bases at V and 8 bases at J; junction bases unmatched: 19. CDR1 is VTNTFY, CDR2 YDVSTARD, per germline (reference sequence). CDR3 DNA: TGTGCCACTGGGACAGGCGGTGAGGGCGGTTGGTTCAAGATATTT. Protein sequence: CATGTGGEGGWFKIF.

The chain is built from TRGV10 and TRGJ1 or TRGJ2. TRGV10 has ORF status, its function being uncertain. V lost 11 bases, J lost 10 bases, and 12 bases stayed unmatched. CDR3 size: 11 residues. The CDR3 bases are TGTGCTGCGGGGGAGGATATAAAGAAACTCTTT. Translating gives CAAGEDIKKLF.

With respect to this clone: This may arise from a read error, as a much more abundant clone is one base away. The chain employs TRGV10 and TRGJP1. TRGV10 is annotated as an ORF whose role is uncertain. This CDR3 has 16 residues. The CDR3 sequence is CAVWDYKPYPGWFKIF. CDR3 in DNA: TGTGCTGTGTGGGATTATAAACCGTACCCTGGTTGGTTCAAGATATTT.

The rearrangement joins TRGV9 to TRGJ1 or TRGJ2. Germline V gives CDR1 GITISATS, CDR2 ISYDGTV (reference sequence). The CDR3 has 13 residues. CDR3 sequence: CACGEKRGIKKLF. The DNA for the CDR3 is TGTGCTTGTGGGGAAAAGCGGGGAATTAAGAAACTCTTT.

The table lists this clone with a few counts. The V call is TRGV1, the J call TRGJ1 or TRGJ2. TRGV1 is recorded as an ORF, its role being uncertain. The J segment lost 0 bases and the V segment lost 7 bases, leaving 3 bases of the junction unmatched. The CDR3 extends over 12 amino acids. CDR3 DNA sequence: TGTGCCACCTGCACGAATTATTATAAGAAACTCTTT. Its translation is CATCTNYYKKLF.

The chain recombines TRGV2 with TRGJ1 or TRGJ2. V shed 1 base, J shed 16 bases, and the junction held 4 bases outside the gene matches. The CDR3 totals 9 residues. Germline V gene lookup returns CDR1 EGSNGY and CDR2 YDSYNSKV. The CDR3 loop is CATWDGPLF. In DNA form, the CDR3 reads TGTGCCACCTGGGACGGCCCTCTCTTT.

This clone is large. The V gene is TRGV10, the J gene TRGJP1. TRGV10 is treated as an ORF (open reading frame) with a function not yet certain. The CDR3 contains 17 residues. Losses at the gene ends were 8 bases for V and 0 bases for J; bases not matched to a gene: 13. The CDR3 protein is CAAWDLQGNTTGWFKIF. Here the CDR3 DNA reads TGTGCTGCGTGGGACCTTCAGGGGAATACCACTGGTTGGTTCAAGATATTT.

Note on this clone: A much larger clone sits a single nucleotide away, making a read error possible. The chain has TRGV2 and TRGJ1 or TRGJ2. The CDR3 loop spans 14 amino acids. Germline V gene lookup returns CDR1 EGSNGY and CDR2 YDSYNSKV. For the CDR3, the DNA is TGTGCCGCCTGGGACGGGGAGGATTATTATAAGAAACTCTTT. This encodes CAAWDGEDYYKKLF.

The rearrangement links TRGV4 to TRGJ1 or TRGJ2. The CDR3 length is 16 residues. With V trimmed by 0 bases and J by 6 bases, 14 bases remained unmatched. Germline CDR1 reads EGSTGY; CDR2 reads YDSYTSSV. CDR3 region: CATWDGPFLKCYKKLF. The CDR3, as DNA: TGTGCCACCTGGGATGGGCCTTTTCTTAAGTGTTATAAGAAACTCTTT.

By share of the sample, this clone is large (0.1 to 1%). The gene calls are TRGV4 and TRGJ1 or TRGJ2. This CDR3 comprises 13 residues. In germline, CDR1 is EGSTGY, CDR2 YDSYTSSV. Trimming at V came to 4 bases and at J to 3 bases, leaving 6 bases not matched to a gene. CDR3 nucleotide sequence: TGTGCCACCTGGGACCATCCTTATTATAAGAAACTCTTT. Translating gives CATWDHPYYKKLF.

Details on this clone: The sample has other DNA sequences that encode this CDR3 too. The chain joins TRGV2 to TRGJ1 or TRGJ2. This CDR3 is built from 16 residues. V was clipped by 0 bases and J by 5 bases; unmatched bases: 13. Germline assignment: CDR1 EGSNGY and CDR2 YDSYNSKV. CDR3 sequence reads: CATWDGPMGFDYKKLF. DNA for the CDR3: TGTGCCACCTGGGACGGGCCGATGGGGTTCGATTATAAGAAACTCTTT.

Concerning this clone itself: The junction departs from the called germline gene at one end, perhaps through a read error. The same CDR3 also results from other DNA sequences found in this sample. This chain uses TRGV2 with TRGJ1 or TRGJ2. Per germline, CDR1 EGSNGY and CDR2 YDSYNSKV. The CDR3 contains 14 residues. CDR3 in DNA: TGCGCCACCTGGGACGGTCCTCGATATTATAAGAAACTCTTT. It codes for CATWDGPRYYKKLF.

In its sample, this clone is large. V usage is TRGV2 and J usage is TRGJ1 or TRGJ2. Trimming removed 0 bases from V and 11 bases from J; junction bases left unmatched: 7. The CDR3 sequence is 12 residues long. Germline assignment: CDR1 EGSNGY and CDR2 YDSYNSKV. The CDR3 coding sequence is TGTGCCACCTGGGACGGGCACTCACAGAAACTCTTT. Its translation is CATWDGHSQKLF.

V is TRGV3 and J is TRGJP1. Germline V gene sequence: CDR1 VTNTFY, CDR2 YDVSTARD (reference sequence). The CDR3 totals 15 residues. V lost 12 bases, J lost 10 bases, and 23 bases stayed unmatched. The CDR3 nucleotides are TGTGCCGACCTGGGACAGGCGGGTCCCTTTTGGTTCAAGATATTT. Translating it yields CADLGQAGPFWFKIF.